This is a list of T cell receptor beta chains from one sample in a study of T cell repertoires in cytomegalovirus infection. Each CDR3 protein is one row after TCRdb ran MiXCR on the reads. The sample shows around 330,000 distinct CDR3 sequences, about a sixth of them seen only once. The sequencing sample was made of PBMCs. All receptors come from a human donor in good health (CMV status not recorded). Some clones in this sample may be carry-over from other donors' samples. The CDR3 runs from the conserved cysteine through the conserved F or W. The order of the fields is D gene, V gene, clone size, J gene, CDR3 protein, CDR3 DNA. The D gene is left open where the match is weak. Clone size is stated in some rows and not others, as once, few, many or a class when expanded.

d_call: .; v_call: TRBV20-1; clone_size: .; j_call: TRBJ2-5; cdr3_aa: CSASQQTQETQYF; cdr3_nt: TGCAGTGCTAGTCAGCAGACCCAAGAGACCCAGTACTTC
d_call: .; v_call: TRBV6-8; clone_size: .; j_call: TRBJ2-5; cdr3_aa: CASSYSLGGSVIETQYF; cdr3_nt: TGTGCCAGCAGTTACTCCCTTGGTGGTTCGGTAATAGAGACCCAGTACTTC
d_call: .; v_call: TRBV20-1; clone_size: few; j_call: TRBJ1-4; cdr3_aa: CSARDGGGRANEKLFF; cdr3_nt: TGCAGTGCTAGAGATGGCGGCGGCAGAGCTAATGAAAAACTGTTTTTT
d_call: .; v_call: TRBV4-2; clone_size: .; j_call: TRBJ1-2; cdr3_aa: CASSHPPGGQNYGYTF; cdr3_nt: TGTGCCAGCAGCCACCCCCCGGGAGGGCAAAACTATGGCTACACCTTC
d_call: .; v_call: TRBV6-6; clone_size: few; j_call: TRBJ1-4; cdr3_aa: CASSYGGGGGEKLFF; cdr3_nt: TGTGCCAGCAGTTACGGCGGGGGGGGAGGTGAAAAACTGTTTTTT
d_call: .; v_call: TRBV14; clone_size: few; j_call: TRBJ1-1; cdr3_aa: CASSQGHVNTEAFF; cdr3_nt: TGTGCCAGCAGCCAAGGGCACGTGAACACTGAAGCTTTCTTT
d_call: .; v_call: TRBV7-2; clone_size: many; j_call: TRBJ2-2; cdr3_aa: CASSLAPAGAGTGELFF; cdr3_nt: TGTGCCAGCAGCTTAGCTCCGGCAGGGGCAGGCACCGGGGAGCTGTTTTTT
d_call: TRBD2; v_call: TRBV12-3/TRBV12-4; clone_size: .; j_call: TRBJ2-3; cdr3_aa: CASSFSGDRTDTQYF; cdr3_nt: TGTGCCAGCAGTTTTAGCGGGGACCGCACAGATACGCAGTATTTT
d_call: .; v_call: TRBV5-1; clone_size: .; j_call: TRBJ1-6; cdr3_aa: CASSSNSRSGNNSPLHF; cdr3_nt: TGCGCCAGCAGCTCCAATTCCCGTTCAGGGAATAATTCACCCCTCCACTTT
d_call: TRBD1; v_call: TRBV24-1; clone_size: few; j_call: TRBJ1-4; cdr3_aa: CATKEDRGGEKLFF; cdr3_nt: TGTGCCACCAAGGAGGACAGGGGAGGTGAAAAACTGTTTTTT
d_call: .; v_call: TRBV12-3/TRBV12-4; clone_size: .; j_call: TRBJ2-3; cdr3_aa: CASTLGDLTDTQYF; cdr3_nt: TGTGCCAGCACTTTAGGGGACCTTACAGATACGCAGTATTTT
d_call: TRBD2; v_call: TRBV20-1; clone_size: .; j_call: TRBJ2-7; cdr3_aa: CSARSGLAGGIWYEQYF; cdr3_nt: TGCAGTGCTAGATCCGGACTAGCGGGGGGTATTTGGTACGAGCAGTACTTC
d_call: .; v_call: TRBV6-6; clone_size: few; j_call: TRBJ2-7; cdr3_aa: CASLMPGAQYEQYF; cdr3_nt: TGTGCCAGCTTGATGCCGGGGGCCCAGTACGAGCAGTACTTC
d_call: .; v_call: TRBV7-2; clone_size: many; j_call: TRBJ1-4; cdr3_aa: CASSLGRSTNEKLFF; cdr3_nt: TGTGCCAGCAGCTTAGGGAGGTCAACTAATGAAAAACTGTTTTTT
d_call: .; v_call: TRBV6-5; clone_size: few; j_call: TRBJ2-7; cdr3_aa: CASSYSTAGTYEQYF; cdr3_nt: TGTGCCAGCAGTTACTCGACCGCCGGTACCTACGAGCAGTACTTC
d_call: .; v_call: TRBV7-2; clone_size: many; j_call: TRBJ2-3; cdr3_aa: CASSLGSVTDTQYF; cdr3_nt: TGTGCCAGCAGCTTAGGTTCGGTTACAGATACGCAGTATTTT
d_call: TRBD2; v_call: TRBV20-1; clone_size: .; j_call: TRBJ2-3; cdr3_aa: CSARPTSGGPQRTTDTQYF; cdr3_nt: TGCAGTGCTAGGCCGACGAGCGGGGGGCCACAGAGAACCACAGATACGCAGTATTTT
d_call: .; v_call: TRBV7-2; clone_size: many; j_call: TRBJ1-4; cdr3_aa: CASSFDPSGEKLFF; cdr3_nt: TGTGCCAGCAGCTTTGACCCCTCCGGGGAAAAACTGTTTTTT
d_call: .; v_call: TRBV5-1; clone_size: .; j_call: TRBJ2-2; cdr3_aa: CASSFGSDTGELFF; cdr3_nt: TGCGCCAGCAGCTTCGGCAGCGACACCGGGGAGCTGTTTTTT
d_call: TRBD1; v_call: TRBV6-5; clone_size: many; j_call: TRBJ2-7; cdr3_aa: CASSRDRGVYEQYF; cdr3_nt: TGTGCCAGCAGCCGGGACAGGGGGGTCTACGAGCAGTACTTC
d_call: TRBD1; v_call: TRBV5-4; clone_size: many; j_call: TRBJ1-2; cdr3_aa: CASSFGTGQYYGYTF; cdr3_nt: TGTGCCAGCAGCTTTGGGACAGGGCAATACTATGGCTACACCTTC
d_call: .; v_call: TRBV28; clone_size: .; j_call: TRBJ1-1; cdr3_aa: CASRPQVNTEAFF; cdr3_nt: TGTGCCAGCAGACCGCAGGTTAACACTGAAGCTTTCTTT
d_call: .; v_call: TRBV28; clone_size: few; j_call: TRBJ2-7; cdr3_aa: CASSEHSSYEQYF; cdr3_nt: TGTGCCAGCAGTGAACACAGCTCCTACGAGCAGTACTTC
d_call: .; v_call: TRBV11-2; clone_size: few; j_call: TRBJ1-1; cdr3_aa: CASSFQGLNTEAFF; cdr3_nt: TGTGCCAGCAGCTTCCAGGGTCTGAACACTGAAGCTTTCTTT
d_call: TRBD2; v_call: TRBV5-1; clone_size: .; j_call: TRBJ2-1; cdr3_aa: CASSLTTSANNEQFF; cdr3_nt: TGCGCCAGCAGCTTGACGACTAGCGCTAACAATGAGCAGTTCTTC
d_call: .; v_call: TRBV12-3/TRBV12-4; clone_size: .; j_call: TRBJ1-5; cdr3_aa: CASSRGQTNSNQPQHF; cdr3_nt: TGTGCCAGCAGCCGCGGACAGACAAATAGCAATCAGCCCCAGCATTTT
d_call: TRBD1; v_call: TRBV2; clone_size: .; j_call: TRBJ1-4; cdr3_aa: CASIRDRGNEKLFF; cdr3_nt: TGTGCCAGCATCAGGGACAGGGGGAATGAAAAACTGTTTTTT
d_call: TRBD2; v_call: TRBV4-1; clone_size: .; j_call: TRBJ2-5; cdr3_aa: CASSQSASGGNRQTQYF; cdr3_nt: TGCGCCAGCAGCCAGTCCGCTAGCGGGGGGAACAGGCAGACCCAGTACTTC
d_call: .; v_call: TRBV19; clone_size: many; j_call: TRBJ2-1; cdr3_aa: CASSNMIGDEQFF; cdr3_nt: TGTGCCAGTAGTAACATGATTGGCGATGAGCAGTTCTTC